This T cell receptor (beta chain) was obtained from a study of PD-1 blockade in classical Hodgkin lymphoma. Study results and limitations: Nothing has yet pinned down what causes the repertoire differences, possibly disease activity or prior therapy. CD8+ TCR diversity did not rise significantly by C4D1, unlike CD4+.

Turning to this clone: Its antigen is undetermined.

V gave up 4 bases and J gave up 0 bases, with 13 bases separating them. The CDR3 has 15 amino acids. Germline CDR1 and CDR2: SGHRS and YFSETQ. The time point was: cycle 4 day 1 (C4D1), after 5 to 7 weeks of nivolumab. Following autologous stem cell transplantation, relapse occurred in every patient, and exposure to brentuximab vedotin varied. Through magnetic negative selection, CD8+ T cells were separated from PBMCs that had been thawed. This table comes from immunoSEQ multiplex PCR, and its TCRdb copy is limited to in-frame clones, with some not included. Seen here are 15,000 to 20,000 clones, 88% observed once, and the top ten hold less than 5.5%.

Sample: CD8+ T cells from blood, taken before the fourth cycle of nivolumab. This chain connects TRBV5-1 to TRBJ1-1; TRBD1 might be the D (6 bases). The clonotype originates from a human donor with classical Hodgkin lymphoma. The CDR3 DNA sequence: TGCGCCAGCAGCCGCTACAGGGAGCTGAACACTGAAGCTTTCTTT. Translated, it gives CASSRYRELNTEAFF.